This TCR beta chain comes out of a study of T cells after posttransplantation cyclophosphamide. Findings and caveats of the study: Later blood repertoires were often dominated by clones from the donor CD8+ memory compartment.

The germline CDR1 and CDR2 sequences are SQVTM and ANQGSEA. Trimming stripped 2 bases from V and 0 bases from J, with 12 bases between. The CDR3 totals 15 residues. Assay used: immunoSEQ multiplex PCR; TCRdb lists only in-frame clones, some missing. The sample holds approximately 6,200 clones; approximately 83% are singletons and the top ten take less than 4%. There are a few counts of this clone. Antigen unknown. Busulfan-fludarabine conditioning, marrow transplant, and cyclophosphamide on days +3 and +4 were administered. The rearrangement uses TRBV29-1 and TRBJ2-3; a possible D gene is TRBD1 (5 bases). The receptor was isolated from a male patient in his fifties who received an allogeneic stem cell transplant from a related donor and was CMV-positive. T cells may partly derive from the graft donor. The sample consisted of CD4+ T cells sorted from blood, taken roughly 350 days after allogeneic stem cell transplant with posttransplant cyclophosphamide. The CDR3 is CSVERTPGSTDTQYF. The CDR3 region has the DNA TGCAGCGTTGAAAGGACACCTGGTAGCACAGATACGCAGTATTTT.